The 3 T cell receptor beta chains reported below all come from one sample, sequenced in a study of identical twins. TCRdb analysed the 5' RACE reads with MiXCR anew, one entry per CDR3 protein. The sample has some 1,600,000 distinct CDR3 sequences; more than 30% are singletons. The sequenced material came from cord blood. All receptors derive from a newborn girl in good health.

CDR3 bases: TGTGCCAGCAGTTACCAGGACAGGGCGAGTGGCTACACCTTC. It encodes CASSYQDRASGYTF. The chain employs TRBV6-2 or TRBV6-3 and TRBJ1-2; 8 nucleotides align to TRBD1. V trimming: 2 bases; J trimming: 7 bases; junction bases outside the gene matches: 6. Per germline, CDR1 MNHEY and CDR2 SVGEGT. The CDR3 spans 14 residues.

This clonotype has a count of ten or more. The V gene is TRBV28, the J gene TRBJ2-6; D not certain. Between the trimmed V and J ends, which lost 1 base and 0 bases, there was a span of 4 bases. The CDR3 is 15 residues long. Germline-derived CDR1 and CDR2 are MDHEN and SYDVKM. CDR3 residues: CASSLSSSGANVLTF. CDR3 nucleotides: TGTGCCAGCAGTTTATCCAGCTCTGGGGCCAACGTCCTGACTTTC.

This clonotype was observed a handful of times. The chain employs TRBV5-1 and TRBJ1-1; TRBD1 matches 8 bases. The V segment lost 3 bases and the J segment 4 bases; nucleotides outside the gene matches: 5. The CDR3 contains 14 residues. The germline V gene encodes CDR1 SGHRS and CDR2 YFSETQ. Written as DNA, the CDR3 is TGCGCCAGCAGCTCCAGGGGGCTTGGCACTGAAGCTTTCTTT. Amino acid sequence: CASSSRGLGTEAFF.